The TCR beta chain described here comes from a study of response to subunit inactivated influenza vaccine. The trim removed 5 bases at V and 6 bases at J, leaving 9 bases unmatched. CDR1 is MDHEN and CDR2 is SYDVKM in the germline V gene. The CDR3 totals 16 residues. Each CDR3 protein gets one entry after TCRdb re-called the RT-PCR reads with MiXCR. The sample yields a few hundred thousand distinct CDR3 sequences, over 9% seen once. This sample was shared with a second study, whose subject was T cells expressing NK-cell markers. As that report states: Template switching by 5'RACE with UMIs generated the TCR beta cDNA. Most of the eight sequenced donors were HCMV-seropositive; one was seronegative. The study found dominant NKG2C+ clonotypes at roughly 1.0-7.5% of CD8+ T cells in over five donors. The CD3+CD56-NKG2C+ fraction was also led by these clonotypes in several donors.

Source: PBMCs from blood, taken on the day of vaccination. The chain is built from TRBV28 and TRBJ2-1; 11 bases match TRBD1. The origin of this receptor is a man over 45 who received an inactivated influenza vaccine. The CDR3 region has the DNA TGTGCCAGCAGTCGGACAGGGGGCGTAGGTATCAATGAGCAGTTCTTC. Translation: CASSRTGGVGINEQFF.